The 4 T cell receptor beta chains below all came from one sample that was sequenced in a study of early T cells in non-severe SARS-CoV-2 infection. TCRdb re-called the 5' RACE reads through MiXCR, storing one row per CDR3 protein. The sample includes 20,000 to 30,000 distinct CDR3 sequences, under 5% seen only once; the top ten take around 6.2%. The specimen sequenced was whole blood. The receptors were sampled from an adult who was a healthcare worker with PCR-confirmed SARS-CoV-2 infection or an uninfected control (not recorded which).

Many counts were recorded for this clonotype. This chain joins TRBV18 and TRBJ1-1, with TRBD1 matching over 7 bases. CDR3 length equals 13 residues. Germline CDR1 and CDR2: KGHSH and LQKENI. V lost 7 bases, J lost 2 bases, and 4 bases stayed unmatched. CDR3 nucleotide sequence: TGTGCCAGCTTACGACAGGGAAACACTGAAGCTTTCTTT. Translating it yields CASLRQGNTEAFF.

Many counts were recorded for this clonotype. The rearrangement joins TRBV9 to TRBJ1-4; D not certain. V was cut by 6 bases and J by 6 bases, with 6 bases left in between. This CDR3 has 11 amino acids. Germline CDR1 SGDLS, CDR2 YYNGEE. CDR3 region: CASNTYEKLFF. DNA for the CDR3: TGTGCCAGCAACACATATGAAAAACTGTTTTTT.

This clonotype has ten or more counts. V is TRBV7-9 and J is TRBJ2-7; 8 bases are shared with TRBD1. Germline V lookup: CDR1 SEHNR, CDR2 FQNEAQ (reference sequence). J was trimmed by 6 bases and V by 5 bases; bases with no gene match: 15. This CDR3 has 16 residues. In DNA, the CDR3 is TGTGCCAGCAGCGGAAGGACAGGGACTGGGGGCTCCGAGCAGTACTTC. Translating gives CASSGRTGTGGSEQYF.

This clonotype was picked up many times. The rearrangement uses TRBV19 and TRBJ1-1, with D unresolved. Germline lookup yields CDR1 LNHDA and CDR2 SQIVND (reference sequence). V was cut by 1 base and J by 1 base, with 7 bases left in between. The CDR3 consists of 14 residues. The CDR3 bases are TGTGCCAGTAGTATAGGGCCGGGGAACACTGAAGCTTTCTTT. Its protein is CASSIGPGNTEAFF.